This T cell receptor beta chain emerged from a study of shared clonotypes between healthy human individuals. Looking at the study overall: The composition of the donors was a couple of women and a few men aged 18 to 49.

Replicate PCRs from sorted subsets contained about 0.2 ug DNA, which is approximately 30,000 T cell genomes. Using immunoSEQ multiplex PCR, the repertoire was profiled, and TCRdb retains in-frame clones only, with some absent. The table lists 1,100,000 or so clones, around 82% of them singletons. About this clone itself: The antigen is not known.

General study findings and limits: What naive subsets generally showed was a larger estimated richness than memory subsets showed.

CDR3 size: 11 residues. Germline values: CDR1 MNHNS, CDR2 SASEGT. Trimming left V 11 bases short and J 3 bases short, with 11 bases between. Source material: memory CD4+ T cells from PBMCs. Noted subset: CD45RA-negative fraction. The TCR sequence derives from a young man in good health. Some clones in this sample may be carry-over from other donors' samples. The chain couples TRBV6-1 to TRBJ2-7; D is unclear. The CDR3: CASERSYEQYF. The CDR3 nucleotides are TGTGCCTCAGAGCGCAGCTACGAGCAGTACTTC.